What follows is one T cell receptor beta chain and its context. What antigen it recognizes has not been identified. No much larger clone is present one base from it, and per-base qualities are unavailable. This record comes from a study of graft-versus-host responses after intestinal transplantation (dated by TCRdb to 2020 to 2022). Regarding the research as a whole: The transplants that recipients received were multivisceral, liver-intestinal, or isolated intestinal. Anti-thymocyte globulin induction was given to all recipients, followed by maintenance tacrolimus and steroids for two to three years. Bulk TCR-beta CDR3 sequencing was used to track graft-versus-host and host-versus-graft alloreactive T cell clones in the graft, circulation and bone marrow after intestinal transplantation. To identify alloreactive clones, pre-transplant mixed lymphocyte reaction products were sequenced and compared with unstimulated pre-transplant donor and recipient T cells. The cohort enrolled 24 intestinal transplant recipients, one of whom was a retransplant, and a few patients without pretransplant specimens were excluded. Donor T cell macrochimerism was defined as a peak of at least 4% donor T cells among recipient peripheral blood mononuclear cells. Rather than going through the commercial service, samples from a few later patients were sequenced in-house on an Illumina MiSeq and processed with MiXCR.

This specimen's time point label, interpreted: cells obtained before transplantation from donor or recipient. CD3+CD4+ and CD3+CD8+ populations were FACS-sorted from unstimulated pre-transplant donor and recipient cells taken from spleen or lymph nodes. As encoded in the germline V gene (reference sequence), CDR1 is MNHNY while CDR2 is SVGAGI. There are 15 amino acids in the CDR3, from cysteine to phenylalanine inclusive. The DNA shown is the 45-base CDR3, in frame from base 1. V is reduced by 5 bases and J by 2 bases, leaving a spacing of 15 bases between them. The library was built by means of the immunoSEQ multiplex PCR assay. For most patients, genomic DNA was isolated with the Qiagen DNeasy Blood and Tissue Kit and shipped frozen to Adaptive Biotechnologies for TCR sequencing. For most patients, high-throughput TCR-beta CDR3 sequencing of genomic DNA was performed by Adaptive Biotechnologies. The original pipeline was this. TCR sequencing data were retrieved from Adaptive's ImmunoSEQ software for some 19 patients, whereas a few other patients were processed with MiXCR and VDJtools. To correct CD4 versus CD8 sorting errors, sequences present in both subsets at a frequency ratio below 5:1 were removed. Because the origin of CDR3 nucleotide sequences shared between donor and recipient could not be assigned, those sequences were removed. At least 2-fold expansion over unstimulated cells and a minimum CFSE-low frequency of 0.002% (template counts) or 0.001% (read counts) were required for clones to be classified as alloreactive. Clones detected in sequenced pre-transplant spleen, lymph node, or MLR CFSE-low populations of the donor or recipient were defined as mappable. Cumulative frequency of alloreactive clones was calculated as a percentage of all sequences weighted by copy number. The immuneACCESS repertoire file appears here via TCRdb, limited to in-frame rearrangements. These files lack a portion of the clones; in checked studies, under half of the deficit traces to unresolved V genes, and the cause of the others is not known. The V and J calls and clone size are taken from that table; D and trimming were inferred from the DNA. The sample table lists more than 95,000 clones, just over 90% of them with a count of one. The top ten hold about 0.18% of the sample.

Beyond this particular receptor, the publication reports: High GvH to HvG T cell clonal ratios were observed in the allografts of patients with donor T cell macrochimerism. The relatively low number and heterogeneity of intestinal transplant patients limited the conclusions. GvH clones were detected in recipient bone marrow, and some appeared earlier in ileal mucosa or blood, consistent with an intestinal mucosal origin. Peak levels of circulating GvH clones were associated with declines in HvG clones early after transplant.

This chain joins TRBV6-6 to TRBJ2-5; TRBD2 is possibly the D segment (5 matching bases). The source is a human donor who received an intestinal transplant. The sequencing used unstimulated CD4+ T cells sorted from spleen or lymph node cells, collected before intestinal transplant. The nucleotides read TGTGCCAGCAGTCAGATCAGGACTCAACAAGAGACCCAGTACTTC. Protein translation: CASSQIRTQQETQYF.